This T cell receptor beta chain was captured in a study of blood T cell repertoires in COVID-19. On the study more broadly: Specimens from acute and convalescent COVID-19 originated in the United States, Italy and Spain.

Trimming stripped 3 bases from V and 5 bases from J, with 7 bases between. The germline CDR1 and CDR2 sequences are SGHTA and FQGNSA. This CDR3 is 12 amino acids long. Under the authors' procedure: Quantification of nucleated cells was approximated via reference gene primer amplification. Assay used: immunoSEQ multiplex PCR; TCRdb lists only in-frame clones, some missing. V, J and clone size reflect that table, while D and trimming were determined from the DNA. The table lists a few hundred thousand clones, more than 75% of them singletons. This chain joins TRBV7-2 and TRBJ2-5; D not certain. The source of this sequence is a man older than 75 with acute or convalescent COVID-19. What was sequenced was peripheral blood. Written as DNA, the CDR3 is TGTGCCAGCAGCTTCCTCTTGGAGACCCAGTACTTC. It yields the protein CASSFLLETQYF.